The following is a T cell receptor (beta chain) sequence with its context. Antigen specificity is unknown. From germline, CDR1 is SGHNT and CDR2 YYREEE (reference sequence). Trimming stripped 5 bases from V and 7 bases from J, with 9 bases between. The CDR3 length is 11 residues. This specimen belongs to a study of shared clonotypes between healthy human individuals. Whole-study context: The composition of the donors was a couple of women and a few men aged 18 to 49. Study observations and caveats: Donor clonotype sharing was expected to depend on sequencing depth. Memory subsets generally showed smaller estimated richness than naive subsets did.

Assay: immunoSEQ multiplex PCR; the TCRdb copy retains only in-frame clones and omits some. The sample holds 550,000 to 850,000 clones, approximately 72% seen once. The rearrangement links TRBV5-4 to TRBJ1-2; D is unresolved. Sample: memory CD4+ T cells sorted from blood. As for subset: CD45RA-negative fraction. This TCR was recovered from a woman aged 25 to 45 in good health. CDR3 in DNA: TGTGCCAGCAGGCTTCTGGGTGGCTACACCTTC. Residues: CASRLLGGYTF.